These 20 T cell receptor beta chains share one sample of origin, sequenced in a study of blood T cell repertoires in COVID-19 (TCRdb year 2020). Libraries were made using the immunoSEQ multiplex PCR assay. Drawn from immuneACCESS, this table holds only the in-frame rearrangements with V and J called that TCRdb kept. Clones are partly lost; checked studies trace under half to an unresolved V gene and leave the rest unexplained. The table for this sample lists about 250,000 clones; about nine tenths of them were counted only once. Of the sample, 15% to 17% falls within the top ten clones. Sequenced material: PBMCs or T cells enriched from blood (not recorded which). The receptors were sampled from a man younger than 30 who had recovered from COVID-19.

The chain has TRBV9 and TRBJ1-1; TRBD1 is a possible D gene (5 bases). Trimming pared 4 bases from V and 0 bases from J, leaving 13 bases between. The germline V gene encodes CDR1 SGDLS and CDR2 YYNGEE. The CDR3 loop spans 15 amino acids. CDR3 protein: CASSPRGNLNTEAFF. The DNA for the CDR3 is TGTGCCAGCAGCCCCCGGGGGAACCTGAACACTGAAGCTTTCTTT.

The chain couples TRBV7-8 to TRBJ2-2; D gene unclear. This CDR3 comprises 15 residues. Germline loops: CDR1 SGHVS, CDR2 FQNEAQ. V lost 6 bases, J lost 2 bases, and 13 bases lay in between. CDR3 residues: CASSYTQSNTGELFF. Written as DNA, the CDR3 is TGTGCCAGCAGTTATACCCAGTCTAACACCGGGGAGCTGTTTTTT.

V and J are TRBV27 and TRBJ2-3; D remains unclear. The V end was cut by 9 bases, the J end by 6 bases, with 22 bases between. Germline assignment: CDR1 MNHEY and CDR2 SMNVEV (reference sequence). CDR3 length: 15 amino acids. CDR3 nucleotide sequence: TGTGCCAGTCAACCAGGCCCGGCAGGAAGGGATACGCAGTATTTT. It is translated as CASQPGPAGRDTQYF.

The rearrangement uses TRBV3-1 (or the pseudogene TRBV3-2) and TRBJ1-1; 8 bases agree with TRBD1. Trimming cost V 6 bases and J 11 bases; bases outside gene matches: 8. The CDR3 loop spans 12 amino acids. Germline CDR1 reads LGHDT; CDR2 reads YNNKEL (reference sequence). The CDR3 reads CASSKTGAQAFF. The CDR3 coding sequence is TGTGCCAGCAGTAAGACAGGGGCCCAGGCTTTCTTT.

The chain links TRBV5-4 to TRBJ2-5, with TRBD2 matching over 7 bases. Germline loops: CDR1 SGHNT, CDR2 YYREEE (reference sequence). CDR3 size: 14 residues. V was pared by 3 bases and J by 5 bases, with 7 bases of the junction left unmatched. CDR3 sequence reads: CASSSPGGRETQYF. The CDR3 nucleotides are TGTGCCAGCAGCTCTCCGGGGGGTCGGGAGACCCAGTACTTC.

The rearrangement joins TRBV19 to TRBJ1-6, with a tentative D call TRBD1 (6 bases). The germline gives CDR1 LNHDA, CDR2 SQIVND (reference sequence). The CDR3 spans 16 residues. The V and J ends lost 1 base and 5 bases respectively, with 12 bases between them. CDR3 bases: TGTGCCAGTAGTATAGGGGGGCCGACGGATAATTCACCCCTCCACTTT. Translated, it gives CASSIGGPTDNSPLHF.

This chain's CDR3 is CASSLASGQGLSSTDTQYF. The CDR3 nucleotides are TGTGCCAGCAGCTTAGCGTCGGGACAGGGGTTAAGTTCAACAGATACGCAGTATTTT. The J gene is TRBJ2-3, the V gene TRBV7-8; 10 nucleotides line up with TRBD1. The CDR3 is 19 amino acids. From germline, CDR1 is SGHVS and CDR2 FQNEAQ. The V and J ends lost 0 bases and 3 bases, in that order; junction bases with no gene match: 12.

The chain couples TRBV30 to TRBJ2-1, with a weak D call TRBD1 (6 bases). V dropped 0 bases and J dropped 0 bases, with 12 bases sitting between them. This CDR3 has 16 residues. CDR1 GTSNPN and CDR2 SVGIG come from the germline V gene (reference sequence). The CDR3 DNA reads TGTGCCTGGAGTGTCCAGGGGCTCAGCTCCTACAATGAGCAGTTCTTC. Translation: CAWSVQGLSSYNEQFF.

J is TRBJ1-1 and V is TRBV6-6; TRBD1 is a possible D gene (6 bases). This CDR3 spans 14 amino acids. The ends were cut back, 8 bases at V and 0 bases at J, with 13 bases in the middle. CDR1 is MNHNY and CDR2 is SVGAGI in the germline V gene (reference sequence). CDR3 sequence reads: CASQPGQLNTEAFF. The CDR3 nucleotides are TGTGCCAGCCAACCTGGACAGTTGAACACTGAAGCTTTCTTT.

This chain links TRBV11-3 with TRBJ1-2; D ambiguous. Trimming pared 1 base from V and 6 bases from J, leaving 12 bases between. Germline-derived CDR1 and CDR2 are SGHNT and YENEEA. The CDR3 runs 14 residues. In DNA form, the CDR3 reads TGTGCCAGCAGCTTAGCCCCGGGAGAGGATGGCTACACCTTC. Translated: CASSLAPGEDGYTF.

The chain has TRBV2 and TRBJ2-2; D not certain. This CDR3 contains 14 residues. Germline V gene sequence: CDR1 SNHLY, CDR2 FYNNEI. Trimming removed 4 bases at V and 0 bases at J, with 6 bases between. The CDR3 coding sequence is TGTGCCAGCAGTGGGGCCACGAACACCGGGGAGCTGTTTTTT. Translating it yields CASSGATNTGELFF.

The gene calls are TRBV5-6 and TRBJ1-3; 7 bases line up with TRBD1. Unmatched junction bases numbered 7, after V lost 4 bases and J lost 0 bases. The CDR3 spans 16 residues. Germline assignment: CDR1 SGHDT and CDR2 YYEEEE. CDR3 region: CASSRQTGSSGNTIYF. The CDR3 nucleotides are TGTGCCAGCAGCCGACAGACAGGGAGCTCTGGAAACACCATATATTTT.

The chain employs TRBV5-1 and TRBJ2-3; 10 positions match TRBD2. J was trimmed by 5 bases and V by 2 bases; bases with no gene match: 8. Germline CDR1 SGHRS, CDR2 YFSETQ. The CDR3 is 16 residues long. The CDR3 DNA follows: TGCGCCAGCAGCTTAGGAACTAGCGGGGTGGAAGATACGCAGTATTTT. It encodes CASSLGTSGVEDTQYF.

About this clone itself: Distinct nucleotide sequences in the sample also encode this CDR3. CDR3 sequence: CAWSVRGYEQYF. The CDR3 DNA is TGTGCCTGGAGTGTACGGGGGTACGAGCAGTACTTC. The chain is built from TRBV30 and TRBJ2-7; maybe TRBD2 (6 bases). V lost 0 bases and J 4 bases, leaving 7 bases between the germline ends. The CDR3 has 12 residues. CDR1 and CDR2 (germline): GTSNPN, SVGIG (reference sequence).

The gene calls are TRBV5-4 and TRBJ2-1; tentatively, D is TRBD2 (5 bases). V lost 0 bases and J lost 8, with 15 bases in between. This CDR3 spans 15 amino acids. Germline values: CDR1 SGHNT, CDR2 YYREEE (reference sequence). CDR3 sequence: CASSLGFIPGDEQFF. CDR3 coding DNA: TGTGCCAGCAGCTTGGGTTTTATACCCGGGGATGAGCAGTTCTTC.

CDR3 coding DNA: TGCGCCAGCAGTGGGCCGGGACACGAGAAAAACACCGGGGAGCTGTTTTTT. Its protein is CASSGPGHEKNTGELFF. The V gene is TRBV10-1, the J gene TRBJ2-2; maybe TRBD1 (6 bases). Germline CDR1 reads WNHNN; CDR2 reads SYGVQD (reference sequence). V was trimmed by 4 bases and J by 2 bases, leaving 17 bases between them. CDR3 size: 17 residues.

V and J are TRBV5-4 and TRBJ1-6; D unclear. Germline assignment: CDR1 SGHNT and CDR2 YYREEE (reference sequence). V was shortened by 5 bases and J by 1 base, with 13 bases between the two germline ends. The CDR3 is 16 amino acids. The CDR3 loop is CASSSNTGSYNSPLHF. The CDR3 region has the DNA TGTGCCAGCAGTTCCAACACCGGGTCCTATAATTCACCCCTCCACTTT.

This sequence joins TRBV5-1 and TRBJ2-7, with D perhaps matching TRBD1 (5 bases). Germline V lookup: CDR1 SGHRS, CDR2 YFSETQ. The V end was cut by 0 bases, the J end by 6 bases, with 16 bases between. The CDR3 contains 15 residues. Here the CDR3 reads CASSLVTLTVGEQYF. CDR3 nucleotides: TGCGCCAGCAGCTTGGTGACCCTGACAGTCGGCGAGCAGTACTTC.

The chain couples TRBV19 to TRBJ2-3, with 9 bases identical to TRBD1. This CDR3 has 14 residues. V lost 9 bases and J lost 5; bases outside the gene matches: 9. Germline lookup yields CDR1 LNHDA and CDR2 SQIVND (reference sequence). In DNA, the CDR3 is TGTGCCAGCGATCCTGGACAGGGGATAGATACGCAGTATTTT. Protein: CASDPGQGIDTQYF.

V gene TRBV9 combines with J gene TRBJ1-2, with D hard to call. This CDR3 is built from 14 residues. The germline V gene encodes CDR1 SGDLS and CDR2 YYNGEE. V dropped 4 bases and J dropped 4 bases, with 14 bases sitting between them. CDR3 nucleotide sequence: TGTGCCAGCAGCCCAAACGAGCCCCCCTATGGCTACACCTTC. Translating gives CASSPNEPPYGYTF.